Sequencing of this TCR beta chain was carried out in a study of breast tumors, draining lymph nodes, adjacent tissues. The V gene lost 8 bases and the J gene lost 3 bases, with 14 bases spanning the gap. The V gene's germline CDR1 is MDHEN and CDR2 SYDVKM. CDR3 length equals 13 residues. This clonotype was found many times. The lymph nodes were axillary draining lymph nodes from breast cancer patients. MiXCR, applied by TCRdb to the multiplex PCR reads, yields one record per CDR3 protein. The sample has under 250,000 distinct CDR3 sequences; around 32% are singletons. The chain joins TRBV28 to TRBJ2-7; tentative D call: TRBD1 (5 bases). Sequenced sample: axillary lymph node tissue. This receptor was taken from a female donor with breast cancer. Some clones in this sample may be carry-over from other donors' samples. CDR3 loop: CASVGQGIYEQYF. The CDR3, as DNA: TGTGCCAGCGTTGGGCAGGGAATCTACGAGCAGTACTTC.